The clone carrying this T cell receptor (beta chain) was seen only once. The data were obtained in a study of blood T cell repertoires in COVID-19. The wider study: Nucleic acid was either cDNA or gDNA, and it came from T cells, B-cell-depleted T cells, or PBMCs.

Germline V CDR1 and CDR2: MNHEY, SVGAGI. V dropped 0 bases and J dropped 9 bases, with 6 bases sitting between them. The CDR3 runs 13 residues. Original methodology: Estimates of nucleated cell counts were drawn from the amplification of reference gene primers. Sequenced by immunoSEQ multiplex PCR; TCRdb stores in-frame clones only, minus some. V and J calls and clone size come straight from that table; D and trimming were deduced from the DNA. This sample has about 250,000 clones, with roughly 87% found just once. What was sequenced was PBMCs or T cells enriched from blood (not recorded which). This chain connects TRBV6-5 to TRBJ1-6; D gene ambiguous. The TCR sequence derives from a woman aged 25-40 years with acute COVID-19. The CDR3 coding sequence is TGTGCCAGCAGTTACTCGAGTGGTTCACCCCTCCACTTT. It translates to CASSYSSGSPLHF.